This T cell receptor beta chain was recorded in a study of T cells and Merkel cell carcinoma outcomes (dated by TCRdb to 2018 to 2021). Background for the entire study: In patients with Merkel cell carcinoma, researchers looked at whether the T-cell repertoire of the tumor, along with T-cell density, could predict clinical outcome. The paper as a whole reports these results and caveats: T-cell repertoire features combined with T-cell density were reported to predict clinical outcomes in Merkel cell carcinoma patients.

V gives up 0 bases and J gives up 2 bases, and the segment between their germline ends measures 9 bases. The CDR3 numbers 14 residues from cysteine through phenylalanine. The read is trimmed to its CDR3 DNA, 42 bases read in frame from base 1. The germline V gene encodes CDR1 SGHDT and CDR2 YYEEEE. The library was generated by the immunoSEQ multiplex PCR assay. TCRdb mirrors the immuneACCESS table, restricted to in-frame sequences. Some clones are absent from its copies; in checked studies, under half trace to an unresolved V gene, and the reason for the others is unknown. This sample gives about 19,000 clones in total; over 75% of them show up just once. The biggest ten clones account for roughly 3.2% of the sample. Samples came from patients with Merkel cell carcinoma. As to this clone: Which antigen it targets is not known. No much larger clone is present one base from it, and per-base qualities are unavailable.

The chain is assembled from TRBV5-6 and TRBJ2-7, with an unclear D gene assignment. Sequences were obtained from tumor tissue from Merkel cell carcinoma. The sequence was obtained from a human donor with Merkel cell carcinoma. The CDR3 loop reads CASSLGRIAYEQYF. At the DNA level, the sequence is TGTGCCAGCAGCTTGGGGCGGATAGCCTACGAGCAGTACTTC.